This entry is about one TCR beta chain. Its antigen is unidentified. The sample has other DNA sequences that encode this CDR3 too. This sample is part of a study of cytomegalovirus exposure and HLA in healthy donors. Across the study: The 120 or so validation repertoires were produced on the same platform as the 670 or so repertoires of the first cohort. This was reported in a later analysis. Findings and caveats of the study: In vitro data verified a few CMV-associated chains as specific for CMV antigens. It was reported that the classifier diagnosed cytomegalovirus status with high specificity and sensitivity in both the original and validation cohorts.

From germline, CDR1 is SGHTA and CDR2 FQGNSA. This CDR3 spans 14 amino acids. The ends were cut back, 1 base at V and 0 bases at J, with 7 bases in the middle. Repertoires were generated with immunoSEQ multiplex PCR, while TCRdb's copy carries only in-frame clones and drops some. The sample records 150,000 to 200,000 clones, roughly 80% being singletons. This receptor was obtained from a man younger than 45 in good health and CMV-seropositive. This chain links TRBV7-2 with TRBJ2-7; D gene ambiguous. Sequenced: PBMCs. CDR3 bases: TGTGCCAGCAGCTTAGGACTGAGCTCCTACGAGCAGTACTTC. Encoded protein: CASSLGLSSYEQYF. Complete variable domain (other parts from reference TRBV7-2 and TRBJ2-7): GAGVSQSPSNKVTEKGKDVELRCDPISGHTALYWYRQSLGQGLEFLIYFQGNSAPDKSGLPSDRFSAERTGGSVSTLTIQRTQQEDSAVYLCASSLGLSSYEQYFGPGTRLTVT.